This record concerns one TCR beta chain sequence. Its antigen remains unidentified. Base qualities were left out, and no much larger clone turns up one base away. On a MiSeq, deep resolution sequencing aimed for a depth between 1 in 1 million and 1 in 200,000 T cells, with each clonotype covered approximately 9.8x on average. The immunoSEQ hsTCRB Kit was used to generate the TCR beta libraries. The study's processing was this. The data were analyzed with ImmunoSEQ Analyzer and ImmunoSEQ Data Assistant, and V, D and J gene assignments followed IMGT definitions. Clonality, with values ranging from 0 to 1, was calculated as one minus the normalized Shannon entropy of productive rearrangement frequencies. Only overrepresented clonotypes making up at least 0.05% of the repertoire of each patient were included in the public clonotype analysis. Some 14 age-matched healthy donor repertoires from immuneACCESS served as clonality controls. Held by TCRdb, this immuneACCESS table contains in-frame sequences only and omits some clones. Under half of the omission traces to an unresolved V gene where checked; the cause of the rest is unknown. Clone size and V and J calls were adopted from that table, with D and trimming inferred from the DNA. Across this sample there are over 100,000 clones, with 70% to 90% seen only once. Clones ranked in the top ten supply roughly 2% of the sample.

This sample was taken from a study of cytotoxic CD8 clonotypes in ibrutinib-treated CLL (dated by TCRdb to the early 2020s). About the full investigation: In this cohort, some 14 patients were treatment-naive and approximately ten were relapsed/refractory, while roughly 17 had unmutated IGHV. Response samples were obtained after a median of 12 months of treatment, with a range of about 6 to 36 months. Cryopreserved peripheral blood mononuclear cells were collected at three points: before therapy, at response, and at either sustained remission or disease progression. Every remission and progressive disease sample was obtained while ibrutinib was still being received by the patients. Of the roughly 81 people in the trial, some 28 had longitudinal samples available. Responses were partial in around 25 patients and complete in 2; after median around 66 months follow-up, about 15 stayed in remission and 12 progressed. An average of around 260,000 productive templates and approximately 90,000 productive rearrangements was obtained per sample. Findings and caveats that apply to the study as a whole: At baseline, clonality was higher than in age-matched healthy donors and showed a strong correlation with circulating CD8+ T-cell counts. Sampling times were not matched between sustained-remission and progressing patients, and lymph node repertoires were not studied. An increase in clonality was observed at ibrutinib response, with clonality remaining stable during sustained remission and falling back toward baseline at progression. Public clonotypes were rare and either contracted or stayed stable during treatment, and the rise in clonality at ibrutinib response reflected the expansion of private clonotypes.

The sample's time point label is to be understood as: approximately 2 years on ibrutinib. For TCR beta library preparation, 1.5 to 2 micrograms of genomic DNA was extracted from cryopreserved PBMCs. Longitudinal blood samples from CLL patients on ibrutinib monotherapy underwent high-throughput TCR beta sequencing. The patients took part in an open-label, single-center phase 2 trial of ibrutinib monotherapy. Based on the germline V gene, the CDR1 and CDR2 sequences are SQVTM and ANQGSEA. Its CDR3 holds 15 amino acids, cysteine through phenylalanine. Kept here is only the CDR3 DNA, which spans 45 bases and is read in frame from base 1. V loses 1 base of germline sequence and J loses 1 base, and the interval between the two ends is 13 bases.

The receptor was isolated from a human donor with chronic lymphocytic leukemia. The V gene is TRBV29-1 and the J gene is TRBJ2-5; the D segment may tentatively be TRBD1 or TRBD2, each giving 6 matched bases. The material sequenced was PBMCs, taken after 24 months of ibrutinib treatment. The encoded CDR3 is CSVEAGGFRQETQYF. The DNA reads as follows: TGCAGCGTTGAAGCCGGGGGCTTCCGCCAAGAGACCCAGTACTTC.